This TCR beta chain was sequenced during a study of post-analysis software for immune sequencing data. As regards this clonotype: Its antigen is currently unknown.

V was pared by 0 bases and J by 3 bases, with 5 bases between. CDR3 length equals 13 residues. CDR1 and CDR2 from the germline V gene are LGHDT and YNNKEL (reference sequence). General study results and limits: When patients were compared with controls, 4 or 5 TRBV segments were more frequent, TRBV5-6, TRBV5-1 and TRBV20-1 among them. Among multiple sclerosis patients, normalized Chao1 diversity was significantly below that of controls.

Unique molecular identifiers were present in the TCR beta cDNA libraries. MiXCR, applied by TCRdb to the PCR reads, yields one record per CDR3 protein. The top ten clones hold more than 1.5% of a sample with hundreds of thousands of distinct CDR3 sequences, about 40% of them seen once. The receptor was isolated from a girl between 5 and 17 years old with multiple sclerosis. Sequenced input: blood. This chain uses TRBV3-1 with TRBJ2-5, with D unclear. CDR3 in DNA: TGTGCCAGCAGCCAAGATCTTGAAGAGACCCAGTACTTC. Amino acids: CASSQDLEETQYF.